These T cell receptor beta chains were read from a single sample in a study of blood T cells in healthy people across ages. TCRdb reanalysed the 5' RACE reads using MiXCR and keeps one entry per CDR3 protein. The table shows around 940,000 distinct CDR3 sequences, with about 53% occurring only once. The material sequenced was blood. The receptors were gathered from a woman in her fifties or sixties in good health. CDR3s leave out the opening cysteine and the closing phenylalanine or tryptophan. Fields, in order: V gene, CDR3 protein.

TRBV12-3/TRBV12-4,ASSFQGSSNQPQH
TRBV5-1,ASSLAGGLQF
TRBV12-3/TRBV12-4,ASSLILIGELF
TRBV29-1,SAGDSEQF
TRBV25-1,ASARHATNEKLF
TRBV15,ATSGSGTGLRETQY
TRBV7-6,ASRETMSTEAF
TRBV14,ASSQDPGQSNLHGYT
TRBV7-2,ASSSSPGRADTQY
TRBV4-1,ASSLQGGASPLH
TRBV6-5,ASSSDRGATEAF
TRBV4-3,ASSQDKGWANEQF
TRBV29-1,SAGTFYEQY
TRBV5-1,ASTTGTANYEQY
TRBV10-3,AISVPDIMGGYT
TRBV7-9,ASSFFTSGTYEQY
TRBV25-1,ASSDREFNYGYT
TRBV5-1,ASSGQGKLEQY
TRBV12-3/TRBV12-4,ASSPRDYTYEQY
TRBV12-3/TRBV12-4,ASSTPGGGPYSNQPQH
TRBV27,ASSPATGPVNEQF
TRBV4-1,ASSQDWVYNEQY
TRBV28,ASTSWRPSYNEQF
TRBV4-2,ASSQVRDPAGYT
TRBV20-1,SARWPANSPLH
TRBV4-2,ACSKVLATSTDTQY
TRBV20-1,SVPLAGVPYNEQF
TRBV20-1,SAREATNEKLF
TRBV6-1,ASSEPYTEAF
TRBV4-1,ASSQVGLPTDTQY
TRBV24-1,ATSDTGKYGYT
TRBV12-3/TRBV12-4,ASSLGGGQVNEQF
TRBV20-1,SAGRTGRGETQY
TRBV7-9,ASSGPDSYNEQF
TRBV6-5,ASSYSASGTEQY
TRBV5-1,ASSLAVGTASYEQY
TRBV15,ATSRDLMGANEQF
TRBV4-1,ASSQVGAGGSGELF
TRBV7-2,ASSRQEDSYNEQF
TRBV28,ASSFVADSREQY